The sequence of this T cell receptor beta chain was determined in a study of regulatory T cells in long-lasting Graves disease. With iRepertoire HTBI primers and Arm-PCR of CDR3 regions, TCR beta libraries were built. MiXCR, run by TCRdb on the multiplex PCR reads, gives a single entry per CDR3 protein. The data show 420,000 or so distinct CDR3 sequences, with roughly 15% seen just once and around 23% held by the top ten. The CDR3 sequence is 15 residues long. Germline CDR1 MNHNS, CDR2 SASEGT. After removal of 6 bases from V and 7 bases from J, the junction contained 12 bases not matched to a gene. Time point of the sample: newly diagnosed GD, antithyroid drugs for less than 3 months. Following extraction of RNA from PBMCs, that RNA was used to make the TCR library. These data were also filed under a second study, of T cells in Graves' hyperthyroidism and ophthalmopathy.

Sequenced material: peripheral blood mononuclear cells (PBMCs), taken at new diagnosis, from a patient treated with antithyroid drugs. The gene calls are TRBV6-1 and TRBJ2-1; 7 nucleotides line up with TRBD2. This TCR came from a woman between 18 and 30 years old with Graves disease. CDR3 nucleotide sequence: TGTGCCAGCAGGAGCGGGACCTGGGGAACGAATGAGCAGTTCTTC. As protein: CASRSGTWGTNEQFF.